This TCR beta chain was captured by sequencing in a study of blood T cell repertoires in COVID-19 (dated by TCRdb to 2020 to 2022). Some background on the complete study: Samples covering the acute and convalescent phases of COVID-19 were provided by collaborators in the United States, Italy and Spain. Samples came from the ongoing ImmuneRACE study (first 160 participants) plus 1,254 subjects from 6 global collaborators. Subjects who had been exposed to COVID-19, were actively infected with it, or had recovered from it provided the deeply sampled blood TCRbeta repertoires that made up the dataset. HLA class I and class II types, where available, came from metadata supplied by the sample provider rather than from assay-based typing. A freely available public database, intended as a resource for researchers studying the immune response to SARS-CoV-2, is where the repertoires were released. Sample metadata almost always included a de-identified subject ID, COVID-19 status, age in years and sex. The prospective study material was composed of cDNA or gDNA derived from T cells, B-cell-depleted T cells, or PBMCs. What the study reported, not specific to this receptor: Clinical and demographic metadata were provided uncurated, with the amount varying by source and participant.

For CDR1 and CDR2, the germline V gene lists SGHAT and FQNNGV. The CDR3, cysteine through phenylalanine, is 14 amino acids long. The sequence is cut down to CDR3 DNA, 42 bases in frame from base 1. V drops 1 base and J drops 5 bases, leaving 11 bases in between. On this clone: Its cognate antigen has yet to be identified. No base-level quality is on record; no much larger clone is a single base apart.

One collaborating source in Seattle enrolled patients while the patients were actively infected and followed the patients over time throughout the course of disease. The collaborating institutions used their own protocols to collect whole blood in K2EDTA tubes. For TCRbeta analysis, collaborators shipped samples as frozen whole blood, isolated PBMCs, or DNA extracted from either of those sample types. TCRbeta CDR3 regions were amplified from genomic DNA using the immunoSEQ Assay, a bias-controlled multiplex PCR. The authors' pipeline ran thus. Nucleated cell counts per sample were estimated from amplification of reference gene primers within the assay. To quantify the absolute abundance of each unique TCRbeta CDR3 rearrangement, sequence reads were collapsed and filtered. Productive Simpson clonality was computed per sample as the square root of Simpson's diversity index over productive rearrangements. TCRdb took this table from immuneACCESS and kept in-frame rearrangements with V and J called. Such tables lack part of the clones; where checked against another copy, unresolved V genes explain under half of the gap, and the rest is unexplained. Clone size and V and J calls were adopted from that table, with D and trimming inferred from the DNA. The sample includes about 130,000 clones, with roughly 80% observed a single time. The ten biggest clones cover roughly 5.1% of the sample.

The sequence was collected from a woman in her 70s with COVID-19, enrolled during active disease. The sequenced material came from peripheral blood. The chain couples TRBV11-2 to TRBJ1-2; TRBD1 is a weak D gene call, 5 bases matching. DNA sequence: TGTGCCAGCAGCTTAGCCCCCCAGGGTTATGGCTACACCTTC. It specifies CASSLAPQGYGYTF.